The entry below gives a single TCR beta chain sequence along with its context. Only in-frame clones appear in the TCRdb table, and some are missing; sequencing was by immunoSEQ multiplex PCR. This table has some 130,000 clones, 70% to 80% appearing once. The source of the sample is a study of blood T cell repertoires in COVID-19. Germline V gene sequence: CDR1 SGHDT, CDR2 YYEEEE. CDR3 size: 17 residues. J gave up 3 bases and V 4 bases, and 10 bases lay outside the gene matches. The TCR was taken from a man in his 60s with acute or convalescent COVID-19. V is TRBV5-6 and J is TRBJ2-3, with 11 positions matching TRBD2. The sample was peripheral blood. CDR3: CASSPRSTSGSTDTQYF. CDR3 bases: TGTGCCAGCAGCCCGCGCTCTACTAGCGGGAGTACAGATACGCAGTATTTT.